This is a list of T cell receptor beta chains from one sample in a study of blood T cell repertoires in COVID-19. Repertoires were generated with immunoSEQ multiplex PCR, while TCRdb's copy carries only in-frame clones and drops some. The table includes around 270,000 clones, over 75% detected once. Sequencing was performed on PBMCs or T cells enriched from blood (not recorded which). The origin of the receptors is a woman aged 40 to 50 who had been exposed to COVID-19. The CDR3 runs from the conserved cysteine through the conserved F or W. The D gene is left open where the match is weak. Only part of the rows carry a size: once, few, many, or a class if the clone is expanded.

CASSLPGRAPDTQYF | TGTGCCAGCAGCTTGCCCGGGAGGGCCCCAGATACGCAGTATTTT | TRBV5-6 | TRBD2 | NA | TRBJ2-3
CATRGTGEGDEQFF | TGTGCCACCAGGGGGACAGGGGAGGGGGATGAGCAGTTCTTC | TRBV24-1 | TRBD1 | NA | TRBJ2-1
CASSFGHLFQETQYF | TGTGCCAGCAGCTTCGGTCACCTATTCCAAGAGACCCAGTACTTC | TRBV7-2 | NA | NA | TRBJ2-5
CASSYSAVYEQYF | TGTGCCAGCAGTTACTCGGCAGTCTACGAGCAGTACTTC | TRBV6-2/TRBV6-3 | NA | few | TRBJ2-7
CATSRGVGTEAFF | TGTGCCACCAGCAGGGGGGTAGGAACTGAAGCTTTCTTT | TRBV24-1 | TRBD1 | NA | TRBJ1-1
CATSDLQGIRTPMNTEAFF | TGTGCCACCAGTGATTTACAGGGAATCCGAACTCCCATGAACACTGAAGCTTTCTTT | TRBV24-1 | NA | few | TRBJ1-1
CASREDRGLNTEAFF | TGTGCCAGCAGAGAAGACAGGGGGCTGAACACTGAAGCTTTCTTT | TRBV6-1 | TRBD1 | once | TRBJ1-1
CASSTQGATEAFF | TGCGCCAGCAGCACCCAGGGGGCCACTGAAGCTTTCTTT | TRBV4-1 | TRBD1 | NA | TRBJ1-1
CASSTGTGANYGYTF | TGCGCCAGCAGCACCGGGACGGGAGCAAACTATGGCTACACCTTC | TRBV5-1 | NA | NA | TRBJ1-2
CASSPQGYGDEKLFF | TGTGCCAGCAGCCCACAGGGGTATGGAGACGAAAAACTGTTTTTT | TRBV7-9 | TRBD1 | NA | TRBJ1-4
CASSPGGRYTEAFF | TGTGCCAGCAGCCCAGGGGGCCGGTACACTGAAGCTTTCTTT | TRBV7-9 | TRBD1 | NA | TRBJ1-1
CASSLPSEQYF | TGTGCCAGCAGTTTACCCTCCGAGCAGTACTTC | TRBV28 | NA | once | TRBJ2-7
CASSFRQNGEKLFF | TGTGCCAGCAGCTTTCGACAGAACGGCGAAAAACTGTTTTTT | TRBV5-5 | NA | NA | TRBJ1-4
CSVGGLAKNSGANVLTF | TGCAGCGTTGGGGGACTAGCGAAGAATTCTGGGGCCAACGTCCTGACTTTC | TRBV29-1 | TRBD2 | many | TRBJ2-6
CASSLAGHINEKLFF | TGTGCCAGCAGCTTAGCGGGACACATTAATGAAAAACTGTTTTTT | TRBV7-2 | NA | NA | TRBJ1-4
CASSSRDTLLYF | TGTGCCAGCAGTTCGAGAGATACCCTCTTATATTTT | TRBV28 | NA | NA | TRBJ1-3
CASWQGEARTDTQYF | TGTGCCAGCTGGCAGGGTGAAGCGCGGACAGATACGCAGTATTTT | TRBV27 | NA | NA | TRBJ2-3
CATSDPGHSNQPQHF | TGTGCCACCAGTGATCCGGGACACAGCAATCAGCCCCAGCATTTT | TRBV24-1 | NA | NA | TRBJ1-5
CATRDRGKNIQYF | TGTGCCACCCGGGACAGGGGAAAAAACATTCAGTACTTC | TRBV6-5 | TRBD1 | NA | TRBJ2-4
CASSQVVTGFQETQYF | TGCGCCAGCAGCCAAGTGGTGACAGGTTTCCAAGAGACCCAGTACTTC | TRBV4-1 | NA | NA | TRBJ2-5
CASSPSGLPGELFF | TGTGCCAGCAGCCCCTCGGGGTTGCCCGGGGAGCTGTTTTTT | TRBV2 | NA | NA | TRBJ2-2
CASSPTRLAVITGELFF | TGTGCCAGCTCACCGACGAGACTAGCGGTTATCACCGGGGAGCTGTTTTTT | TRBV18 | TRBD2 | NA | TRBJ2-2
CASSSRQQYGYTF | TGTGCCAGCAGTTCCCGACAGCAATATGGCTACACCTTC | TRBV27 | NA | NA | TRBJ1-2
CATSEPGIGNSPLHF | TGTGCCACCAGTGAACCCGGGATCGGAAATTCACCCCTCCACTTT | TRBV24-1 | NA | NA | TRBJ1-6
CAWSSTGAGGLGTQYF | TGTGCCTGGAGTTCCACAGGAGCGGGAGGTTTGGGGACCCAGTACTTC | TRBV30 | TRBD2 | NA | TRBJ2-5
CAISPSGGSTDTQYF | TGTGCCATCAGTCCGAGCGGGGGGAGCACAGATACGCAGTATTTT | TRBV10-3 | TRBD2 | NA | TRBJ2-3
CASGLEPQKTWAGGSQETQYF | TGTGCTAGTGGCCTTGAGCCACAGAAAACATGGGCAGGGGGATCCCAAGAGACCCAGTACTTC | TRBV12-5 | TRBD1 | NA | TRBJ2-5
CASSPLQGSDTQYF | TGTGCCAGTTCCCCCTTGCAGGGGTCAGATACGCAGTATTTT | TRBV19 | NA | NA | TRBJ2-3
CASSMERGGGNEQFF | TGTGCCAGCAGCATGGAGCGGGGGGGCGGGAATGAGCAGTTCTTC | TRBV7-6 | TRBD2 | NA | TRBJ2-1
CASSQGASGREAGELFF | TGCGCCAGCAGCCAGGGGGCTAGCGGGAGAGAGGCCGGGGAGCTGTTTTTT | TRBV4-3 | TRBD2 | NA | TRBJ2-2
CASSQDPRGSTNEKLFF | TGCGCCAGCAGCCAAGACCCGAGAGGATCAACTAATGAAAAACTGTTTTTT | TRBV4-1 | NA | once | TRBJ1-4
CASSERGLFSGNTIYF | TGTGCCAGCAGTGAACGGGGACTTTTCTCTGGAAACACCATATATTTT | TRBV6-1 | NA | NA | TRBJ1-3
CASSLGRVSQPQHF | TGTGCCAGCAGCTTAGGCAGGGTGAGTCAGCCCCAGCATTTT | TRBV7-2 | NA | NA | TRBJ1-5
CASTAGNTIYF | TGTGCCAGCACCGCTGGAAACACCATATATTTT | TRBV28 | NA | NA | TRBJ1-3
CASSAQGAPGYTF | TGTGCCAGCAGCGCACAGGGGGCCCCTGGCTACACCTTC | TRBV2 | TRBD1 | once | TRBJ1-2
CASSLGGGRPQETQYF | TGTGCCAGCAGCTTAGGGGGGGGCCGCCCCCAAGAGACCCAGTACTTC | TRBV7-8 | NA | once | TRBJ2-5
CASSTYLDRPKYF | TGTGCCAGCTCAACATACCTCGACAGACCAAAGTACTTC | TRBV18 | NA | NA | TRBJ2-7
CASSYSANIQETQYF | TGTGCCAGCAGTTACTCGGCAAACATCCAAGAGACCCAGTACTTC | TRBV6-2/TRBV6-3 | NA | few | TRBJ2-5
CASSQVGQGITEAFF | TGCGCCAGCAGCCAAGTGGGACAGGGGATCACTGAAGCTTTCTTT | TRBV4-1 | TRBD1 | NA | TRBJ1-1
CSTGERNIQYF | TGCAGCACGGGAGAGAGAAACATTCAGTACTTC | TRBV29-1 | NA | NA | TRBJ2-4
CASSGPSSGANVLTF | TGTGCCAGCAGCGGGCCGAGCTCTGGGGCCAACGTCCTGACTTTC | TRBV5-1 | NA | NA | TRBJ2-6